This TCR beta chain was sequenced during a study of T-cell reconstitution after alpha-beta-depleted transplantation in children. Study results and caveats: At around two months after transplant, the alpha-beta T cells were reportedly derived from several hundred expanded clones that came from non-depleted graft cells. It was newly produced T cells that mostly accounted for T-cell counts and diversity one year after transplant.

Germline V gene sequence: CDR1 MDHEN, CDR2 SYDVKM. This CDR3 region has 15 residues. V shed 6 bases and J 6 bases; nucleotides not matched to a gene: 11. In regard to this clonotype: Its matching antigen is unknown.

A library of TCRbeta sequences, prepared with unique molecular identifiers, was generated. From the PCR reads, TCRdb called clonotypes with MiXCR, one entry per CDR3 protein. Of 200,000 to 250,000 distinct CDR3 sequences listed, roughly 6.6% were seen once; the top ten hold about 5.5%. The sample here was PBMCs, taken before TCRalphabeta/CD19-depleted stem cell transplant. The chain has TRBV28 and TRBJ2-7, with 10 nucleotides matching TRBD1. The TCR comes from a boy aged 2 to 9 with acute lymphoblastic leukemia, due to receive a stem cell transplant. The DNA of the CDR3 is TGTGCCAGCAGCTCCCCGGGACAGGGGCCAAGCGAGCAGTACTTC. It encodes CASSSPGQGPSEQYF.